A selection of T cell receptor beta chains follows, all from one sample in a study of PD-1 blockade in classical Hodgkin lymphoma. Clones were read by immunoSEQ multiplex PCR, and TCRdb kept only the in-frame ones, dropping some. The table has approximately 17,000 clones, just under 85% seen once; the top ten hold 8% to 8.5%. The sample comprised peripheral blood mononuclear cells (PBMCs). These receptors were collected from a human donor with classical Hodgkin lymphoma. Each CDR3 is given with its conserved first and last residue. D genes are given only for firm matches. Clone size appears in some rows only: once, few, many, or a class for an expanded clone.

CDR3,DNA,V,D,J,size
CASSKDPWGEGHAKGTYEQYF,TGTGCCAGCAGCAAAGACCCTTGGGGGGAGGGCCATGCCAAGGGGACCTACGAGCAGTACTTC,TRBV14,TRBD2,TRBJ2-7,NA
CSVQETQYF,TGCAGCGTTCAAGAGACCCAGTACTTC,TRBV20-1,NA,TRBJ2-5,NA
CASSIRGATIYTEAFF,TGTGCCAGCAGTATCAGGGGGGCAACAATTTACACTGAAGCTTTCTTT,TRBV28,TRBD1,TRBJ1-1,once
CSGVAGVGSYNEQFF,TGCAGCGGGGTCGCGGGAGTGGGATCCTACAATGAGCAGTTCTTC,TRBV29-1,TRBD2,TRBJ2-1,once
CASSESTSNEQFF,TGCGCCAGCAGTGAGTCCACTAGTAATGAGCAGTTCTTC,TRBV10-1,NA,TRBJ2-1,once
CASSPTSSSYEQYF,TGTGCCAGCAGCCCGACTAGCAGTTCCTACGAGCAGTACTTC,TRBV7-9,TRBD2,TRBJ2-7,few
CASSRQGEQYF,TGTGCCAGCAGCCGACAGGGCGAGCAGTACTTC,TRBV2,TRBD1,TRBJ2-7,NA
CASSYIGNYGYTF,TGTGCCAGCAGTTACATAGGGAACTATGGCTACACCTTC,TRBV6-5,NA,TRBJ1-2,NA
CASSGRTGGFNEKLFF,TGTGCCAGCAGTGGGAGGACAGGGGGCTTTAATGAAAAACTGTTTTTT,TRBV2,TRBD1,TRBJ1-4,NA
CASSTRRQVADTQYF,TGTGCCAGCAGCACCCGGCGGCAGGTCGCAGATACGCAGTATTTT,TRBV11-2,NA,TRBJ2-3,NA
CASSIGQGTNTGELFF,TGTGCCAGTAGTATCGGCCAGGGGACGAACACCGGGGAGCTGTTTTTT,TRBV19,NA,TRBJ2-2,NA
CASSIPPGAGQNNEQFF,TGTGCCAGTAGTATCCCCCCGGGTGCAGGTCAAAACAATGAGCAGTTCTTC,TRBV19,NA,TRBJ2-1,NA
CASSFQGVDTEAFF,TGTGCCAGCAGTTTTCAGGGGGTGGACACTGAAGCTTTCTTT,TRBV28,TRBD1,TRBJ1-1,NA
CASSLEDTQYF,TGTGCCAGCAGCCTGGAAGATACGCAGTATTTT,TRBV28,NA,TRBJ2-3,once
CASSITVVSFTEAFF,TGTGCCAGTAGTATCACAGTAGTTTCGTTCACTGAAGCTTTCTTT,TRBV19,NA,TRBJ1-1,NA
CASSPASGNTGELFF,TGCGCCAGCAGCCCCGCTAGCGGGAACACCGGGGAGCTGTTTTTT,TRBV5-1,TRBD2,TRBJ2-2,NA
CASSLEGETEAFF,TGTGCCAGCAGCTTAGAAGGGGAAACTGAAGCTTTCTTT,TRBV7-8,NA,TRBJ1-1,NA
CASRGRGVELFF,TGTGCCAGCAGAGGGAGAGGGGTAGAGCTGTTTTTT,TRBV2,NA,TRBJ2-2,NA
CASSPGATNEKLFF,TGTGCCAGCAGCCCAGGGGCAACTAATGAAAAACTGTTTTTT,TRBV7-9,NA,TRBJ1-4,NA
CASSLSNTGELFF,TGTGCCAGCAGTTTAAGTAACACCGGGGAGCTGTTTTTT,TRBV27,NA,TRBJ2-2,once
CASSQSGDRQDEKLFF,TGTGCCAGCAGCCAATCAGGGGACAGACAAGATGAAAAACTGTTTTTT,TRBV16,TRBD1,TRBJ1-4,NA
CASSIEGLAGPRAYNEQFF,TGTGCCAGTAGTATCGAGGGACTAGCGGGGCCCAGGGCATACAATGAGCAGTTCTTC,TRBV19,TRBD2,TRBJ2-1,NA
CASSMRWQGPSETQYF,TGTGCCAGTAGTATGAGGTGGCAAGGGCCGTCAGAGACCCAGTACTTC,TRBV19,NA,TRBJ2-5,once
CASSQQTDTQYF,TGTGCCAGCAGTCAGCAGACAGATACGCAGTATTTT,TRBV28,NA,TRBJ2-3,NA
CATSRGYEQYF,TGTGCCACCTCGAGGGGGTACGAGCAGTACTTC,TRBV28,NA,TRBJ2-7,NA
CASSVQGSRQPQHF,TGTGCCAGCAGTGTCCAGGGGAGTCGTCAGCCCCAGCATTTT,TRBV6-1,NA,TRBJ1-5,NA
CASSQDFPLATNEKLFF,TGTGCCAGCAGCCAAGACTTCCCTCTTGCAACTAATGAAAAACTGTTTTTT,TRBV4-2,NA,TRBJ1-4,NA
CASSLRVGGDEQYF,TGTGCCAGCAGCTTAAGAGTGGGGGGTGACGAGCAGTACTTC,TRBV13,NA,TRBJ2-7,NA
CASSFSGHDQPQHF,TGTGCCAGCAGTTTTTCCGGACACGATCAGCCCCAGCATTTT,TRBV28,NA,TRBJ1-5,NA
CASSDYGNTIYF,TGTGCCAGCAGTGATTATGGAAACACCATATATTTT,TRBV6-1,NA,TRBJ1-3,NA
CASSESWLVEGTQYF,TGTGCCAGCAGTGAGAGTTGGCTAGTTGAGGGAACGCAGTATTTT,TRBV2,NA,TRBJ2-3,once
CASSPSGQGYMPQHF,TGTGCCAGTAGTCCTAGTGGGCAGGGGTACATGCCCCAGCATTTT,TRBV19,NA,TRBJ1-5,NA
CASSLQGLYNEQFF,TGTGCCAGCAGCTTACAGGGTCTCTACAATGAGCAGTTCTTC,TRBV11-2,NA,TRBJ2-1,NA
CASTQGAEDTQYF,TGTGCCAGCACACAGGGGGCTGAGGATACGCAGTATTTT,TRBV9,TRBD1,TRBJ2-3,NA
CASSPGQNSGSTIYF,TGTGCCAGCAGCCCGGGACAAAACTCTGGAAGCACCATATATTTT,TRBV5-4,NA,TRBJ1-3,NA
CASSQQGPEGEQYF,TGTGCCAGCAGTCAACAGGGGCCCGAAGGAGAGCAGTACTTC,TRBV2,TRBD1,TRBJ2-7,NA
CASSLLAGSPDTQYF,TGTGCTAGCAGCTTACTAGCTGGAAGCCCCGATACGCAGTATTTT,TRBV7-7,NA,TRBJ2-3,once
CASSLGGGLNYGYTF,TGCGCCAGCAGCTTAGGGGGAGGCCTCAACTATGGCTACACCTTC,TRBV5-1,NA,TRBJ1-2,NA
CASSSTIYNEQFF,TGTGCCAGTAGTAGCACTATTTACAATGAGCAGTTCTTC,TRBV19,NA,TRBJ2-1,NA
CASSSYTGELFF,TGTGCCAGCAGCTCCTACACCGGGGAGCTGTTTTTT,TRBV7-3,NA,TRBJ2-2,NA
CASSQDRSGDTQYF,TGTGCCAGCAGCCAGGACAGGTCTGGAGATACGCAGTATTTT,TRBV2,TRBD1,TRBJ2-3,NA
CASSFILSDEQYF,TGTGCCAGCAGTTTTATCCTATCCGACGAGCAGTACTTC,TRBV28,NA,TRBJ2-7,NA
CASSPRRLAGDRRDTQYF,TGTGCCAGCAGCCCCCGCCGACTAGCGGGCGATCGGAGAGATACGCAGTATTTT,TRBV7-2,TRBD2,TRBJ2-3,NA
CASSYATGDTYEQYF,TGTGCCAGCAGTTACGCCACAGGGGACACCTACGAGCAGTACTTC,TRBV6-5,TRBD1,TRBJ2-7,NA
CASSLDPGPQVTQYF,TGTGCCAGCAGCTTAGATCCGGGACCGCAAGTTACGCAGTATTTT,TRBV11-3,NA,TRBJ2-3,NA
CASSMVSADQPQHF,TGTGCCAGTAGTATGGTTTCCGCGGATCAGCCCCAGCATTTT,TRBV19,NA,TRBJ1-5,NA
CASSIPSGDYNEQFF,TGTGCCAGTAGTATCCCTAGCGGGGATTACAATGAGCAGTTCTTC,TRBV19,TRBD2,TRBJ2-1,NA
CASSEAGSNEKLFF,TGTGCCAGCAGCGAGGCGGGGTCTAATGAAAAACTGTTTTTT,TRBV6-5,NA,TRBJ1-4,few